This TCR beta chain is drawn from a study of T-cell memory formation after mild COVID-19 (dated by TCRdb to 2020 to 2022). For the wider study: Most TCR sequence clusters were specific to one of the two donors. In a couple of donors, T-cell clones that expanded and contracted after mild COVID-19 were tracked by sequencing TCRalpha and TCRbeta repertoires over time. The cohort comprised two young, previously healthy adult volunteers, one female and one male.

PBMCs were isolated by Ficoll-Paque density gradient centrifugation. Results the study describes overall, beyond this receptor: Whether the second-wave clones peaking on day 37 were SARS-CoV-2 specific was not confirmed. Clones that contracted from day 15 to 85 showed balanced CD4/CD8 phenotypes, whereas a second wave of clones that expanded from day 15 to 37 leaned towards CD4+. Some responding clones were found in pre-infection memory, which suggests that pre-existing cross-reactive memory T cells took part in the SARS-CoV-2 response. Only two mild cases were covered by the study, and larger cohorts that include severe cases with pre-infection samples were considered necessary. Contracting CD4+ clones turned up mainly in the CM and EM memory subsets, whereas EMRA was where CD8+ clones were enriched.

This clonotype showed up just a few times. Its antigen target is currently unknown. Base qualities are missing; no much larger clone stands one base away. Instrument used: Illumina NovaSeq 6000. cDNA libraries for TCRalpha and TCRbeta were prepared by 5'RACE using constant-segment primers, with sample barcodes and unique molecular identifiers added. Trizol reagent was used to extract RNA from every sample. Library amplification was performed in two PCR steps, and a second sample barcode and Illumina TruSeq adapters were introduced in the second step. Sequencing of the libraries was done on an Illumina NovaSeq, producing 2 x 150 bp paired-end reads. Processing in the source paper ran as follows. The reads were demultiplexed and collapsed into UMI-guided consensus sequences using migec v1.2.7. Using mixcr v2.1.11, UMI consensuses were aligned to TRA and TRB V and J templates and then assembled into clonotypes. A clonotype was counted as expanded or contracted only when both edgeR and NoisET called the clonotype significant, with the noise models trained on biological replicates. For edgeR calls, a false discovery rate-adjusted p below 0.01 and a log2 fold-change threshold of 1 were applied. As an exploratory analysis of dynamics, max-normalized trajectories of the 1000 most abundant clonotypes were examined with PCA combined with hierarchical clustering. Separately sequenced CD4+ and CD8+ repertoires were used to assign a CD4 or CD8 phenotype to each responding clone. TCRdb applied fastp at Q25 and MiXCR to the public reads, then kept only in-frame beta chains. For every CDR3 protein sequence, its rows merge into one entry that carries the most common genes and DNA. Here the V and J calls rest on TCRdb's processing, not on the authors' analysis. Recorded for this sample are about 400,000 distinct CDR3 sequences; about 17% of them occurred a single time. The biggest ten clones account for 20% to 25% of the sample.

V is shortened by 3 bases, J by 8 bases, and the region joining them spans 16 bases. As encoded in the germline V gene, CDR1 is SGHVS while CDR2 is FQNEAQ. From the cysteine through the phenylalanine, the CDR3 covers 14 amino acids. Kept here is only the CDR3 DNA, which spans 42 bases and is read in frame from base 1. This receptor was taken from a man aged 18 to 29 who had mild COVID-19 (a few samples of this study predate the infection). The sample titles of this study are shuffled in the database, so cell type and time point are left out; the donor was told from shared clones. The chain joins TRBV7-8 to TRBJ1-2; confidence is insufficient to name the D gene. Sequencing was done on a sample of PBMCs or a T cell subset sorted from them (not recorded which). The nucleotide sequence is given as TGTGCCAGCAGCTTGGGTCTTCGTCGGAGGGGCTACACCTTC. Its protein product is CASSLGLRRRGYTF.